This TCR beta chain comes out of a study of cytomegalovirus exposure and HLA in healthy donors. The PCR ran on 60 Vbeta and 13 Jbeta primers. Here immunoSEQ multiplex PCR was the method, and the copy in TCRdb shows in-frame clones only, minus some. The data contain about 84,000 clones, over 75% of them singletons. The ends lost 5 bases at V and 5 bases at J; junction bases unmatched: 11. Per germline, CDR1 SGHTA and CDR2 FQGNSA. The CDR3 has 16 residues. The gene calls are TRBV7-2 and TRBJ2-3; 9 bases are shared with TRBD1. The sequencing sample was made of PBMCs. The clonotype was recovered from a male donor in good health and CMV-seropositive. The CDR3: CASSARQGENGDTQYF. The CDR3 DNA reads TGTGCCAGCAGCGCGCGACAGGGGGAAAATGGAGATACGCAGTATTTT.